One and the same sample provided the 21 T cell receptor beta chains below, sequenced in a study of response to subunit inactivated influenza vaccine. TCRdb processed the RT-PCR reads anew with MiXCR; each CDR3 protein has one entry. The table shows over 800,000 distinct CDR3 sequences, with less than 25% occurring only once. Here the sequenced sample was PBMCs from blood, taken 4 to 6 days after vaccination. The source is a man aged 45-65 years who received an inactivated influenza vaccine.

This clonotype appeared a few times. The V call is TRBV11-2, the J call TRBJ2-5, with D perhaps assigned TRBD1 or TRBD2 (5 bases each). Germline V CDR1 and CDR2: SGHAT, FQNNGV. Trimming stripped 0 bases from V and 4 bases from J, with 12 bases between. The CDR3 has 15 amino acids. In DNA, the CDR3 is TGTGCCAGCAGCTTAGATCTTATGGGGGTAGAGACCCAGTACTTC. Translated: CASSLDLMGVETQYF.

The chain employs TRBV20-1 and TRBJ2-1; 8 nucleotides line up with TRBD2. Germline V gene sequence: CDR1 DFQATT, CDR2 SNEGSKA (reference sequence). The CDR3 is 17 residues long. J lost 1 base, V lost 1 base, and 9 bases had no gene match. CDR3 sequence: CSARAVSGKASYNEQFF. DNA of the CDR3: TGCAGTGCTAGAGCGGTTAGCGGGAAGGCTTCCTACAATGAGCAGTTCTTC.

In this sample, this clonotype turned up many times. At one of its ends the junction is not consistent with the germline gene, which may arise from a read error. In DNA, the CDR3 is TGTGCCAGCAGTCCCGACAGGAGCACAGATACGCAGTATTTT. Translation gives CASSPDRSTDTQYF. The genes are TRBV5-1 and TRBJ2-3; D might be TRBD1 (6 bases). The CDR3 extends over 14 amino acids. The germline V gene has CDR1 SGHRS and CDR2 YFSETQ.

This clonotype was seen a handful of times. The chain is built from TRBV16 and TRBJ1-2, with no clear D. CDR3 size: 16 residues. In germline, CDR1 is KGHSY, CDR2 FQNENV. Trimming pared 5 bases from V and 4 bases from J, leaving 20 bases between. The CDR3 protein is CASSGNGNSLAYGYTF. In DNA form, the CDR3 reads TGTGCCAGCAGCGGCAACGGGAATTCACTCGCCTATGGCTACACCTTC.

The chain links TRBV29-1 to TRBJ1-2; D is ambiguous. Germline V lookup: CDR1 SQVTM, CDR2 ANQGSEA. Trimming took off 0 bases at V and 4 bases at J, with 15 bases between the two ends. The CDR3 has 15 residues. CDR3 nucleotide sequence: TGCAGCGTTGAAGATCGGGGAGGTGCGGGCTATGGCTACACCTTC. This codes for CSVEDRGGAGYGYTF.

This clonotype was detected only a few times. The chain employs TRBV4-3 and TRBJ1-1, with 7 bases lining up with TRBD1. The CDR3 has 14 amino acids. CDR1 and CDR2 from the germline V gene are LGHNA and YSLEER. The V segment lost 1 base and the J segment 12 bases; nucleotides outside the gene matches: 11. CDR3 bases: TGCGCCAGCAGCCAAGTTCGACAGGGAGGAGGAACTTTCTTT. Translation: CASSQVRQGGGTFF.

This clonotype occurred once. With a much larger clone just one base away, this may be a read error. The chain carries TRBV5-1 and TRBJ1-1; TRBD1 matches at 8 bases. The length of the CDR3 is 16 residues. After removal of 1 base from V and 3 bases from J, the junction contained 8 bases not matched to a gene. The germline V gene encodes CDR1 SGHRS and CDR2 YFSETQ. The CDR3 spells CASSLFQGALHTEAFF. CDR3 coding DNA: TGCGCCAGCAGCTTGTTTCAGGGGGCGTTGCACACTGAAGCTTTCTTT.

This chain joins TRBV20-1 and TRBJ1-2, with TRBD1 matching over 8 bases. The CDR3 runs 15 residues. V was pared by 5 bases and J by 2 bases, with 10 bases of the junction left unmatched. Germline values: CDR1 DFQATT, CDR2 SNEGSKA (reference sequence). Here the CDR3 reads CSAGAPGGENYGYTF. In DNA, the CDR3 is TGCAGTGCTGGGGCGCCAGGGGGCGAAAACTATGGCTACACCTTC.

CDR3 region: CASSERAGGLHEQYF. In DNA, the CDR3 is TGTGCCAGCAGCGAAAGAGCCGGGGGCCTCCACGAGCAGTACTTC. The rearrangement links TRBV11-2 to TRBJ2-7; D may match TRBD1 or TRBD2 (6 bases each). V lost 5 bases, J lost 5 bases, and 19 bases lay in between. The germline CDR1 and CDR2 sequences are SGHAT and FQNNGV. The CDR3 extends over 15 amino acids.

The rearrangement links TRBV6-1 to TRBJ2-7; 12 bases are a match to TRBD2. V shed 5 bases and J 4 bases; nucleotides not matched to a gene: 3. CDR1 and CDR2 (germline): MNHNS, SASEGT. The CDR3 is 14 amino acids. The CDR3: CASSKTSGSYEQYF. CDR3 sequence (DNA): TGTGCCAGCAGTAAGACTAGCGGGAGTTACGAGCAGTACTTC.

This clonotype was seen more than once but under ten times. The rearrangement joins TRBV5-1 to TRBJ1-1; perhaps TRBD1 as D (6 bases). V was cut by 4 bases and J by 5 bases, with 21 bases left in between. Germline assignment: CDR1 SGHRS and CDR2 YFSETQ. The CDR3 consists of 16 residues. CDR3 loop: CASSLGLGRGGTEAFF. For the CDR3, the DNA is TGCGCCAGCAGCCTGGGATTGGGCAGGGGAGGAACTGAAGCTTTCTTT.

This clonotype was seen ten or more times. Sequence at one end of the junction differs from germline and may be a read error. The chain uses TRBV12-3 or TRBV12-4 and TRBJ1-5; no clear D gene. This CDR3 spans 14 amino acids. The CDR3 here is CASSLRGGNQPQHF. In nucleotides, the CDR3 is TGCGCCAGCAGCTTGAGAGGAGGCAATCAGCCCCAGCATTTT.

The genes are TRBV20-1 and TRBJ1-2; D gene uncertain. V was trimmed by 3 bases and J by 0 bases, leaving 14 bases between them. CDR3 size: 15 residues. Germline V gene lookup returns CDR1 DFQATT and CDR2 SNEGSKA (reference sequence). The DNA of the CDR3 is TGCAGTGCTAGTAATCCGAGTATAGCTAACTATGGCTACACCTTC. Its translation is CSASNPSIANYGYTF.

The DNA of the CDR3 is TGTGCCAGCAGCTCAAGTTGGAGGGACAGATACACAGATACGCAGTATTTT. Translating gives CASSSSWRDRYTDTQYF. The genes are TRBV11-2 and TRBJ2-3; D is possibly TRBD1 (7 bases). V was cut by 4 bases and J by 2 bases, with 19 bases left in between. Germline V gene lookup returns CDR1 SGHAT and CDR2 FQNNGV. This CDR3 is 17 amino acids long.

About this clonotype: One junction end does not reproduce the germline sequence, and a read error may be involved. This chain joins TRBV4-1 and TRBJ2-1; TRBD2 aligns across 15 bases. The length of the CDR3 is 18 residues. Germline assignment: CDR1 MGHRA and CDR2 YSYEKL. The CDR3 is CASSQGLAGGKDYDEQFF. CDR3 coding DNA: TGCGCCAGCAGCCAGGGACTAGCGGGAGGTAAAGACTACGATGAGCAGTTCTTC.

In DNA, the CDR3 is TGCAGTGCAAGAAGCGGGACTAGTAGTTTGTATGAGCAGTTCTTC. Amino acids: CSARSGTSSLYEQFF. The J gene is TRBJ2-1, the V gene TRBV20-1; 8 positions match TRBD2. Germline V CDR1 and CDR2: DFQATT, SNEGSKA (reference sequence). V was pared by 6 bases and J by 8 bases, with 15 bases of the junction left unmatched. The CDR3 consists of 15 residues.

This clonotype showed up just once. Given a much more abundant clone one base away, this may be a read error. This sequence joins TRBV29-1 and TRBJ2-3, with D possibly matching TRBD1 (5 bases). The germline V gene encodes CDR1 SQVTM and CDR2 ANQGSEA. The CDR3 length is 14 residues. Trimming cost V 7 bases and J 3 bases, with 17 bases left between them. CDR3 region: CSGQQEAKTDTQYF. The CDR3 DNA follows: TGCAGCGGCCAACAGGAAGCGAAAACAGATACGCAGTATTTT.

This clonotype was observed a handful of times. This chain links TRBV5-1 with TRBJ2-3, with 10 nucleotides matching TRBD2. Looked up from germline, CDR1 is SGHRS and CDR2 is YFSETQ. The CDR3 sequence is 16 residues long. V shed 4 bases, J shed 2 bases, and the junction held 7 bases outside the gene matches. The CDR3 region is CASSISGGGYTDTQYF. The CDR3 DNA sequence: TGCGCCAGCAGCATCAGCGGGGGGGGTTACACAGATACGCAGTATTTT.

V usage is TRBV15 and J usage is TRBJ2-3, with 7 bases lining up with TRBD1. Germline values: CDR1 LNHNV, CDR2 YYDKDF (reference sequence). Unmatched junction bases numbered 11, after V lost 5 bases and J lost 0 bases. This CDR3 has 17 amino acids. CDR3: CATSLDNRGVSTDTQYF. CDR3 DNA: TGTGCCACCAGCCTGGATAACAGGGGTGTGAGCACAGATACGCAGTATTTT.

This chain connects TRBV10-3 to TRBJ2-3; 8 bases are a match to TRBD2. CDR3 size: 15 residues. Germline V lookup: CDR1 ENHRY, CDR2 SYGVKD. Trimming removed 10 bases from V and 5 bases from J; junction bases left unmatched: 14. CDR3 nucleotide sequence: TGTGCCAGTACACCCGGGGGGGCCAGCGGAGATACGCAGTATTTT. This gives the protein CASTPGGASGDTQYF.

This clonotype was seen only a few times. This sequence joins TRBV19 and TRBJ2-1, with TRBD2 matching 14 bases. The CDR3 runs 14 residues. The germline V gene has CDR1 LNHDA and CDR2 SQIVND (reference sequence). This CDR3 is CASRLAGGPREQFF. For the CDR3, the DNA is TGTGCTTCGAGACTAGCGGGAGGGCCTCGTGAGCAGTTCTTC.